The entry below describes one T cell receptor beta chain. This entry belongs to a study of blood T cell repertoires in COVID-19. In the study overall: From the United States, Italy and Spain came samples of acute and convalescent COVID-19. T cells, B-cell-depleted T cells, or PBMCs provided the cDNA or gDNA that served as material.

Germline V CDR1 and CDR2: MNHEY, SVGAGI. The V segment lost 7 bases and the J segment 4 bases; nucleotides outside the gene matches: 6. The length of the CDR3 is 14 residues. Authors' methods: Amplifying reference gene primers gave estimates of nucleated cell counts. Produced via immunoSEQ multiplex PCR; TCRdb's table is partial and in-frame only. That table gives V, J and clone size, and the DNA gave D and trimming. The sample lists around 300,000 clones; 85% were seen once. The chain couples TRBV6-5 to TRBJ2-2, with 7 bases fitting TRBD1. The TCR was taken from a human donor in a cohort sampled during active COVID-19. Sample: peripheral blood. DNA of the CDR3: TGTGCCAGCACCCCGGACAGGCCCACCGGGGAGCTGTTTTTT. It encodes CASTPDRPTGELFF.